One and the same sample provided the 18 T cell receptor beta chains below, sequenced in a study of blood T cell repertoires in COVID-19. This table comes from immunoSEQ multiplex PCR, and its TCRdb copy is limited to in-frame clones, with some not included. The sample gives some 200,000 clones, around 83% of which show up once; roughly a tenth is in the top ten. Sequencing used peripheral blood. All receptors come from a man between 50 and 59 years old with active or convalescent COVID-19.

The J gene is TRBJ2-3, the V gene TRBV5-4; TRBD2 agrees at 9 bases. Unmatched junction bases numbered 13, after V lost 4 bases and J lost 7 bases. The CDR3 runs to 16 residues. Germline V lookup: CDR1 SGHNT, CDR2 YYREEE (reference sequence). For the CDR3, the DNA is TGTGCCAGCAGCCCAGGAGGAGCGGGAGGCGAATATACGCAGTATTTT. Amino acid sequence: CASSPGGAGGEYTQYF.

The rearrangement links TRBV11-2 to TRBJ2-7; TRBD2 aligns across 10 bases. V was clipped by 1 base and J by 7 bases; unmatched bases: 7. This CDR3 has 15 amino acids. Germline lookup yields CDR1 SGHAT and CDR2 FQNNGV. The CDR3 region is CASSLAAGGPREQYF. For the CDR3, the DNA is TGTGCCAGCAGCTTAGCAGCGGGAGGGCCCAGAGAGCAGTACTTC.

The rearrangement joins TRBV29-1 to TRBJ1-4; 9 nucleotides match TRBD1. This CDR3 is 13 amino acids long. CDR1 is SQVTM, CDR2 ANQGSEA, per germline. The V and J ends lost 5 bases and 6 bases, in that order; junction bases with no gene match: 4. The DNA for the CDR3 is TGCAGCGTTAGGGGACAGGGACATGAAAAACTGTTTTTT. This codes for CSVRGQGHEKLFF.

This clone was seen only once. V and J are TRBV7-9 and TRBJ1-3, with no clear D. Trimming removed 3 bases at V and 8 bases at J, with 14 bases between. The length of the CDR3 is 14 residues. Germline CDR1 reads SEHNR; CDR2 reads FQNEAQ (reference sequence). The DNA of the CDR3 is TGTGCCAGCAGCTTTTCGGCGGAGGGAGACACCATATATTTT. Encoded protein: CASSFSAEGDTIYF.

The chain couples TRBV20-1 to TRBJ1-2, with unresolved D. The CDR3 has 10 residues. The V and J ends lost 6 bases and 5 bases respectively, with 7 bases between them. Germline V gene data show CDR1 as DFQATT and CDR2 as SNEGSKA (reference sequence). CDR3 sequence reads: CSASSYGYTF. The CDR3, as DNA: TGCAGTGCCTCCTCTTATGGCTACACCTTC.

This chain links TRBV9 with TRBJ2-1; the match to TRBD2 covers 8 bases. V dropped 4 bases and J dropped 2; count of bases not matched to a gene: 8. Germline CDR1 SGDLS, CDR2 YYNGEE. The CDR3 has 16 residues. As DNA, the CDR3 is TGTGCCAGCAGCTTCCTCGGGCGGGGGGCCTACAATGAGCAGTTCTTC. Amino acids: CASSFLGRGAYNEQFF. Using reference TRBV9 and TRBJ2-1 for the parts outside the CDR3, the full variable domain is DSGVTQTPKHLITATGQRVTLRCSPRSGDLSVYWYQQSLDQGLQFLIQYYNGEERAKGNILERFSAQQFPDLHSELNLSSLELGDSALYFCASSFLGRGAYNEQFFGPGTRLTVL.

This sequence joins TRBV19 and TRBJ1-5; 9 bases line up with TRBD1. V gave up 4 bases and J gave up 3 bases; unmatched junction bases: 7. The CDR3 is 16 amino acids. In germline, CDR1 is LNHDA, CDR2 SQIVND (reference sequence). The CDR3 DNA reads as TGTGCCAGTAGTACCAGGACAGGGGCACTCAATCAGCCCCAGCATTTT. Protein product: CASSTRTGALNQPQHF.

The rearrangement joins TRBV7-3 to TRBJ2-3; the match to TRBD2 covers 9 bases. The CDR3 spans 16 residues. Trimming took 2 bases from V and 2 from J; bases not matched to a gene: 5. The germline V gene has CDR1 SGHTA and CDR2 FQGTGA. The CDR3 loop is CASSLGRGGPTDTQYF. The CDR3 DNA sequence: TGTGCCAGCAGCTTAGGGCGGGGGGGCCCCACAGATACGCAGTATTTT.

The rearrangement uses TRBV5-1 and TRBJ1-6; D not resolved. Trimming removed 5 bases from V and 4 bases from J, with 13 bases in between. The CDR3 runs 15 residues. Per germline, CDR1 SGHRS and CDR2 YFSETQ. The DNA of the CDR3 is TGCGCCAGCAGTACGGAGAACTTGTATAATTCACCCCTCCACTTT. This gives the protein CASSTENLYNSPLHF.

The gene calls are TRBV18 and TRBJ2-7; no firm D call. Germline V gives CDR1 KGHSH, CDR2 LQKENI. The V end was cut by 6 bases, the J end by 3 bases, with 18 bases between. This CDR3 contains 15 residues. CDR3 amino acids: CASSSAPGFDYEQYV. CDR3 nucleotide sequence: TGTGCCAGCTCCAGCGCGCCGGGTTTTGACTACGAGCAGTACGTC.

The V gene is TRBV19, the J gene TRBJ1-3; TRBD1 matches at 7 bases. CDR1 and CDR2 from the germline V gene are LNHDA and SQIVND (reference sequence). The ends lost 1 base at V and 2 bases at J; junction bases unmatched: 5. CDR3 length equals 16 residues. The CDR3 sequence is CASSIGQGEAGNTIYF. CDR3 bases: TGTGCCAGTAGTATAGGCCAGGGGGAGGCTGGAAACACCATATATTTT.

The V call is TRBV5-5, the J call TRBJ2-5; 15 nucleotides align to TRBD2. Germline CDR1 reads SGHKS; CDR2 reads YYEKEE (reference sequence). CDR3 size: 18 residues. The ends lost 5 bases at V and 5 bases at J; junction bases unmatched: 13. CDR3 nucleotides: TGTGCCAGCAGTCCGGGGACTAGCGGGGGGAGGTTGGTGGAGACCCAGTACTTC. Its protein is CASSPGTSGGRLVETQYF.

This chain joins TRBV29-1 and TRBJ1-2; D might be TRBD1 (6 bases). This CDR3 is built from 12 residues. Trimming left V 7 bases short and J 4 bases short, with 13 bases between. From germline, CDR1 is SQVTM and CDR2 ANQGSEA. CDR3 residues: CSGGGDLYGYTF. In DNA form, the CDR3 reads TGCAGCGGAGGGGGGGACCTCTATGGCTACACCTTC.

The chain is built from TRBV24-1 and TRBJ2-7; 12 nucleotides agree with TRBD2. Looked up from germline, CDR1 is KGHDR and CDR2 is SFDVKD. Trimming removed 3 bases from V and 0 bases from J; junction bases left unmatched: 8. This CDR3 comprises 18 residues. CDR3 coding DNA: TGTGCCACCAGTGATCCGGGACTAGCGGGCCCGTTCTCCTACGAGCAGTACTTC. The encoded protein is CATSDPGLAGPFSYEQYF.

The chain has TRBV6-2 or TRBV6-3 and TRBJ1-1, with 8 bases that match TRBD1. This CDR3 is built from 15 residues. Germline loops: CDR1 MNHEY, CDR2 SVGEGT. J was trimmed by 5 bases and V by 4 bases; bases with no gene match: 9. This CDR3 is CASSSLTGEETEAFF. Here the CDR3 DNA reads TGTGCCAGCAGTTCCCTGACAGGGGAAGAAACTGAAGCTTTCTTT.

The rearrangement links TRBV14 to TRBJ2-1; D may be TRBD2 (7 bases). The CDR3 runs to 15 residues. Trimming stripped 5 bases from V and 7 bases from J, with 18 bases between. Germline CDR1 is SGHDN and CDR2 is FVKESK. In nucleotides, the CDR3 is TGTGCCAGCAGCGAGGGGGGAGGGCCGAGGAATGAGCAGTTCTTC. It codes for CASSEGGGPRNEQFF.

J is TRBJ1-6 and V is TRBV28; 7 bases map to TRBD1. This CDR3 is 14 amino acids long. Germline V gene data show CDR1 as MDHEN and CDR2 as SYDVKM. V dropped 4 bases and J dropped 10; count of bases not matched to a gene: 7. The CDR3 here is CASSYHDRASPLHF. The DNA for the CDR3 is TGTGCCAGCAGTTACCACGACAGGGCGTCACCCCTCCACTTT.

The J gene is TRBJ2-7, the V gene TRBV1; the D call of TRBD2 is as the table states it, not checked on the DNA. TRBV1 is termed a pseudogene. The CDR3 spans 18 residues. CDR3 coding DNA: TGCACCAGCAGCCAAGAGGTCCCGGGACTAGCGGGCTCCTACGAGCAGTACTTC. Its protein is CTSSQEVPGLAGSYEQYF.